A selection of T cell receptor beta chains follows, all from one sample in a study of post-analysis software for immune sequencing data. TCRdb re-analysed the PCR reads in MiXCR, keeping a single row per CDR3 protein. This sample has around 500,000 distinct CDR3 sequences, with around 36% found just once. Material: blood. These receptors originate from a girl under 18 with multiple sclerosis. The CDR3 runs from the conserved cysteine through the conserved F or W. Each record gives: CDR3 length, V gene, J gene, clone size, D gene, CDR3 DNA, CDR3 protein. The D gene is left open where the match is weak. Part of the rows lack a size; the others show once, few, many or a class for expanded clones.

16	TRBV5-6	TRBJ1-2	.	.	TGTGCCAGCAGCTCCTACCCCGCCTTTGGGAACTATGGCTACACCTTC	CASSSYPAFGNYGYTF
19	TRBV4-1	TRBJ2-5	few	.	TGCGCCAGCAACAAAATGGGGGGCAGGGCCGAATATCGCCAAGAGACCCAGTACTTC	CASNKMGGRAEYRQETQYF
16	TRBV5-1	TRBJ2-1	few	.	TGCGCCAGCAGCTTTACCGTCCCTAGCACAAACAATGAGCAGTTCTTC	CASSFTVPSTNNEQFF
13	TRBV7-9	TRBJ2-5	.	TRBD1	TGTGCCAGCAGCCGTGGACAGGCGGAGACCCAGTACTTC	CASSRGQAETQYF
15	TRBV6-1	TRBJ2-7	once	TRBD1	TGTGCCAGCTGTTCAGGGGGCAGTAAGACCTACGAGCAGTACTTC	CASCSGGSKTYEQYF
14	TRBV29-1	TRBJ2-1	few	TRBD1	TGCAGCGGTATACGGGACAGGGCCTACAATGAGCAGTTCTTC	CSGIRDRAYNEQFF
15	TRBV20-1	TRBJ2-1	.	TRBD2	TGCAGTGCTAGTTCGCTAGCGGGGGGGTTCAATGAGCAGTTCTTC	CSASSLAGGFNEQFF
17	TRBV5-1	TRBJ2-7	few	TRBD1	TGCGCCAGCAGCCCCCGCTCCAGGGGGCCCTCCTCCTACGAGCAGTACTTC	CASSPRSRGPSSYEQYF
12	TRBV29-1	TRBJ1-1	few	.	TGCAGCGCTCGGGAGCCGGGAACTGAAGCTTTCTTT	CSAREPGTEAFF
13	TRBV6-5	TRBJ2-7	.	.	TGTGCCACCAGCTCAGGGCCCCTATACGAGCAGTACTTC	CATSSGPLYEQYF
14	TRBV3-1	TRBJ1-6	.	.	TGTGCCAGCAGCCAAGAATCTAGGTTTTCACCCCTCCACTTT	CASSQESRFSPLHF
15	TRBV7-3	TRBJ2-1	few	TRBD1	TGTGCCAGCAGCTTAATTGGGGACAGGGGGCGGGAGCAGTTCTTC	CASSLIGDRGREQFF
16	TRBV2	TRBJ2-5	.	TRBD2	TGTGCCAGCAGTGGACTAGCGGGGGGCTTACAAGAGACCCAGTACTTC	CASSGLAGGLQETQYF
15	TRBV20-1	TRBJ2-5	many	TRBD2	TGCAGTGCCCCCGGAGTAGCGGGCATCCAAGAGACCCAGTACTTC	CSAPGVAGIQETQYF
17	TRBV6-6	TRBJ2-7	.	TRBD1	TGTGCCAGCAGTTACGGGGCGCAGGGGGCGAGAGTAGACGAGCAGTACTTC	CASSYGAQGARVDEQYF
19	TRBV6-1	TRBJ1-2	few	TRBD1	TGTGCCAGCCCCGGGATCGTCGTCCGGGACAGGGACGTTAACTATGGCTACACCTTC	CASPGIVVRDRDVNYGYTF
12	TRBV20-1	TRBJ2-7	few	.	TGCAGTGTTGACCGCGATTCCTACGAGCAGTACTTC	CSVDRDSYEQYF
15	TRBV7-3	TRBJ2-1	.	TRBD1	TGTGCCAGCAGCGCCCGACAGGGATCCTACAATGAGCAGTTCTTC	CASSARQGSYNEQFF
12	TRBV11-2	TRBJ2-3	.	.	TGTGCCAGCAGCTTCCTTCCGGGTACGCAGTATTTT	CASSFLPGTQYF
15	TRBV29-1	TRBJ2-7	few	.	TGCAGCGTTGTACAACTAGGATTTTTAGGCAATGAGCAGTACTTC	CSVVQLGFLGNEQYF